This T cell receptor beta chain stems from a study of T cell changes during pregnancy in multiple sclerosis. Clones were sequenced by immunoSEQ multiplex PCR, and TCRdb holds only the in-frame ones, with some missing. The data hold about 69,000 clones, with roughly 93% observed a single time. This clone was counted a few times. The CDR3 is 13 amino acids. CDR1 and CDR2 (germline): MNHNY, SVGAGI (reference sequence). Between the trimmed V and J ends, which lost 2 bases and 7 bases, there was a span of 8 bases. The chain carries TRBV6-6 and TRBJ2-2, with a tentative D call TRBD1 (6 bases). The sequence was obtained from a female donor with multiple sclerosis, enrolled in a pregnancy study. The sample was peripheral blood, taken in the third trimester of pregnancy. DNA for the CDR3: TGTGCCAGCAGTTACCGACAGGTCGGGGAGCTGTTTTTT. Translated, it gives CASSYRQVGELFF.